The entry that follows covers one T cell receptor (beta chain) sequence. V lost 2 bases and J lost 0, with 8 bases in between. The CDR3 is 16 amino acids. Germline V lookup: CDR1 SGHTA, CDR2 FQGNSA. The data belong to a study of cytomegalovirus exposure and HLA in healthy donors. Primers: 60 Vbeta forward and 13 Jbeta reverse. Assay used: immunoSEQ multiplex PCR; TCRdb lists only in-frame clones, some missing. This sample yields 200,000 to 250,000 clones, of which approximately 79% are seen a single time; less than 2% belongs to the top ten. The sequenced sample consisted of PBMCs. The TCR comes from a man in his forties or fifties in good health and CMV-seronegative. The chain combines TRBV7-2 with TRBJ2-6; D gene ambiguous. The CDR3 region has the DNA TGTGCCAGCAGCTTAAACACAAACTCTGGGGCCAACGTCCTGACTTTC. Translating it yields CASSLNTNSGANVLTF.